The clone carrying this T cell receptor beta chain was detected only a few times. Its antigen remains unknown. After 5'RACE with constant-segment primers, TCR alpha and TCR beta cDNA libraries carrying sample barcodes and UMIs were obtained. TCRdb ran MiXCR on the 5' RACE reads and lists one entry per CDR3 protein. This table has about 360,000 distinct CDR3 sequences, approximately 15% appearing once. The data were taken from a study of T-cell memory formation after mild COVID-19. Study in general: There were largely donor-specific TCR clusters.

Regarding the study as a whole: Some SARS-CoV-2-responding clones were already detected in memory before infection. CD4+ contracting clones were found mainly in CM and EM, and CD8+ ones in EMRA.

CDR1 and CDR2 from the germline V gene are SGHTA and FQGTGA. This CDR3 comprises 15 residues. V gave up 2 bases and J gave up 4 bases; unmatched junction bases: 5. The gene calls are TRBV7-3 and TRBJ2-5, with 9 bases lining up with TRBD1. What was sequenced was PBMCs or a T cell subset sorted from them (not recorded which). This receptor was taken from a man younger than 30 who had mild COVID-19 (a few samples of this study predate the infection). Cell type and time point are not known. As DNA, the CDR3 is TGTGCCAGCAGCTTAGGGACAGGGTTGAGAGAGACCCAGTACTTC. It is translated as CASSLGTGLRETQYF.